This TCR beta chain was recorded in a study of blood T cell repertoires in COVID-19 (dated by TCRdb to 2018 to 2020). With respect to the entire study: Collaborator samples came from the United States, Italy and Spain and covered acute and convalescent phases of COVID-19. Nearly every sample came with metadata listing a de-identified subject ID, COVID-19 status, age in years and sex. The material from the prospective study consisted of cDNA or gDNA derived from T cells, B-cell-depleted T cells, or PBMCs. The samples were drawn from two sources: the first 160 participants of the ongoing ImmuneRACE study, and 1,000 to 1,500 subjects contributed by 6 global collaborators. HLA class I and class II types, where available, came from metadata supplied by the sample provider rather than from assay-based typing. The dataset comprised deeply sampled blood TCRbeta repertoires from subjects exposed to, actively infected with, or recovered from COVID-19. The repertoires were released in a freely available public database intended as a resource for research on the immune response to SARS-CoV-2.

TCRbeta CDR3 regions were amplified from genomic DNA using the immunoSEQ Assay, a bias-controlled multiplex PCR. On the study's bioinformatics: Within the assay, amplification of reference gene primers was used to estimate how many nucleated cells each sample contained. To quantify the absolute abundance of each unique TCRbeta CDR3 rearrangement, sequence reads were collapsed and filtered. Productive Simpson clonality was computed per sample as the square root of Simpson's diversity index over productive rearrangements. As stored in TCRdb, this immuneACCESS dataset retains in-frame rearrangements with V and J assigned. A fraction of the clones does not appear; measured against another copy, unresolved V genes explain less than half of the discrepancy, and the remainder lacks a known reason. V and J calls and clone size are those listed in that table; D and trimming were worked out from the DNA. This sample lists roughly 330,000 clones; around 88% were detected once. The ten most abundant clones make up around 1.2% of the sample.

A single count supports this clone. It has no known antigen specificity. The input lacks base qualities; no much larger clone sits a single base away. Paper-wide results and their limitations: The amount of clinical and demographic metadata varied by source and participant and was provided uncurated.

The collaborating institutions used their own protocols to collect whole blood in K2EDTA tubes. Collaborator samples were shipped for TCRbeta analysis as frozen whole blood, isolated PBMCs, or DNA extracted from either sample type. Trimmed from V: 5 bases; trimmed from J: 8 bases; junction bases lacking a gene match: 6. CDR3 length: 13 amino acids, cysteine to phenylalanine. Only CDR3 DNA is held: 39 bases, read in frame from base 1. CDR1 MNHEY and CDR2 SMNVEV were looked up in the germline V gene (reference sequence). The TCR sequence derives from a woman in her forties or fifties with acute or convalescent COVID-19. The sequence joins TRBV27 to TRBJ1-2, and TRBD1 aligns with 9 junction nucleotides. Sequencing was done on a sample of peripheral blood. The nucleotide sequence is TGTGCCAGCAGTCCCCGGGACAGGGACGGCTACACCTTC. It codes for CASSPRDRDGYTF.